Presented here are 16 T cell receptor beta chains from one specimen sequenced in a study of T cell repertoires in cytomegalovirus infection. These receptors have no identified antigens. TCRdb passed the reads through MiXCR, listing each CDR3 protein once. The repertoire holds around 300,000 distinct CDR3 sequences, with 20% to 30% as singletons. The sample was cultured PBMCs, taken from culture after CMV antigen stimulation. These TCRs come from a human donor in good health (CMV status not recorded). Some clones in this sample may be carry-over from other donors' samples.

V is TRBV30 and J is TRBJ2-6; D remains ambiguous. The CDR3 sequence is 13 residues long. V gave up 7 bases and J gave up 0 bases, with 7 bases separating them. The germline V gene has CDR1 GTSNPN and CDR2 SVGIG (reference sequence). CDR3 protein: CAYINSGANVLTF. The CDR3 DNA sequence: TGTGCCTACATTAACTCTGGGGCCAACGTCCTGACTTTC.

CDR3 protein: CASSRVMGANVLTF. CDR3 nucleotide sequence: TGTGCCAGCAGTCGCGTTATGGGGGCCAACGTCCTGACTTTC. This chain uses TRBV6-2 or TRBV6-3 with TRBJ2-6; no clear D. Trimming took off 5 bases at V and 4 bases at J, with 9 bases between the two ends. The CDR3 sequence is 14 residues long. The V gene's germline CDR1 is MNHEY and CDR2 SVGEGT.

This clonotype was picked up a small number of times. The gene calls are TRBV11-3 and TRBJ1-1; no clear D. Germline V gene sequence: CDR1 SGHNT, CDR2 YENEEA. The CDR3 runs to 15 residues. The ends were cut back, 5 bases at V and 1 base at J, with 14 bases in the middle. The CDR3 loop reads CASSPAAGPNTEAFF. CDR3 bases: TGTGCCAGCAGCCCCGCAGCAGGCCCGAACACTGAAGCTTTCTTT.

This clonotype has ten or more counts. V usage is TRBV7-8 and J usage is TRBJ1-1; D is unresolved. Trimming left V 1 base short and J 0 bases short, with 9 bases between. CDR3 length: 15 amino acids. Germline loops: CDR1 SGHVS, CDR2 FQNEAQ. The CDR3: CASSLVPGMNTEAFF. Written as DNA, the CDR3 is TGTGCCAGCAGCTTAGTTCCAGGTATGAACACTGAAGCTTTCTTT.

This clonotype was counted ten times or more. The V and J genes are TRBV7-9 and TRBJ2-7; TRBD1 agrees at 7 bases. CDR3 length: 13 residues. V shed 10 bases, J shed 4 bases, and the junction held 10 bases outside the gene matches. Germline V CDR1 and CDR2: SEHNR, FQNEAQ (reference sequence). CDR3 loop: CANSTGLRYEQYV. DNA for the CDR3: TGTGCCAACTCGACAGGGCTCAGATACGAGCAGTACGTC.

This clonotype was picked up a small number of times. This rearrangement joins TRBV7-2 to TRBJ2-1; the D gene is possibly TRBD2 (6 bases). Germline lookup yields CDR1 SGHTA and CDR2 FQGNSA. The V end was cut by 1 base, the J end by 8 bases, with 21 bases between. The CDR3 loop spans 17 amino acids. The CDR3, as DNA: TGTGCCAGCAGCTTAGGTCCTGTCAGCGGAGGGGCCTATGAGCAGTTCTTC. This translates into CASSLGPVSGGAYEQFF.

The chain couples TRBV5-1 to TRBJ2-1, with D possibly being TRBD2 (6 bases). This CDR3 is 15 amino acids long. Germline V gene data show CDR1 as SGHRS and CDR2 as YFSETQ. Trimming stripped 1 base from V and 9 bases from J, with 17 bases between. The CDR3 nucleotides are TGCGCCAGCAGCTTGACGGGCGGGACCGTGGGTGAGCAGTTCTTC. Translating it yields CASSLTGGTVGEQFF. Full variable domain (rest looked up from reference TRBV5-1 and TRBJ2-1): KAGVTQTPRYLIKTRGQQVTLSCSPISGHRSVSWYQQTPGQGLQFLFEYFSETQRNKGNFPGRFSGRQFSNSRSEMNVSTLELGDSALYLCASSLTGGTVGEQFFGPGTRLTVL.

This clonotype was picked up a small number of times. This chain uses TRBV11-2 with TRBJ2-1; 10 nucleotides align to TRBD2. Trimming at V came to 1 base and at J to 7 bases, leaving 7 bases not matched to a gene. From germline, CDR1 is SGHAT and CDR2 FQNNGV. This CDR3 has 16 amino acids. The CDR3 coding sequence is TGTGCCAGCAGCTTAGGACTAGCGGGCCTTGGGAATGAGCAGTTCTTC. Translated, it gives CASSLGLAGLGNEQFF.

In its sample, this clonotype was seen many times. This sequence joins TRBV5-4 and TRBJ2-1; TRBD2 matches at 7 bases. The CDR3 loop spans 15 amino acids. The germline V gene has CDR1 SGHNT and CDR2 YYREEE (reference sequence). The V and J ends lost 2 bases and 5 bases, in that order; junction bases with no gene match: 7. The CDR3, as DNA: TGTGCCAGCAGCTTAGGGCTAGCGGTTAACAATGAGCAGTTCTTC. This gives the protein CASSLGLAVNNEQFF.

J is TRBJ2-2 and V is TRBV7-8, with D unresolved. CDR3 length: 17 amino acids. Germline V lookup: CDR1 SGHVS, CDR2 FQNEAQ. V dropped 2 bases and J dropped 0 bases, with 13 bases sitting between them. CDR3 DNA sequence: TGTGCCAGCAGCTTACGACGGTCTATCTCGAACACCGGGGAGCTGTTTTTT. This sequence encodes CASSLRRSISNTGELFF.

A single count supports this clonotype. The rearrangement joins TRBV27 to TRBJ2-5; the match to TRBD2 covers 10 bases. The V gene end was trimmed by 5 bases and the J gene end by 9 bases; junction bases not matched to a gene: 15. Germline V gene lookup returns CDR1 MNHEY and CDR2 SMNVEV (reference sequence). This CDR3 region has 16 residues. CDR3 in amino acids: CASSPGLAAVGSPQYF. The CDR3 DNA follows: TGTGCCAGCAGTCCCGGACTAGCGGCAGTGGGGTCGCCCCAGTACTTC.

The rearrangement joins TRBV9 to TRBJ2-3; 11 bases are shared with TRBD2. The J segment lost 3 bases and the V segment lost 0 bases, leaving 3 bases of the junction unmatched. CDR1 is SGDLS and CDR2 is YYNGEE in the germline V gene. This CDR3 spans 16 amino acids. The DNA for the CDR3 is TGTGCCAGCAGCGTAGTGGCTAGCGGGAGGACAGATACGCAGTATTTT. It codes for CASSVVASGRTDTQYF.

This clonotype occurred a few times. The chain carries TRBV24-1 and TRBJ2-2; TRBD2 aligns across 7 bases. This CDR3 contains 16 residues. Germline CDR1 and CDR2: KGHDR and SFDVKD. The V and J ends lost 4 bases and 3 bases, in that order; junction bases with no gene match: 7. CDR3 residues: CATSDLTSRDTGELFF. DNA of the CDR3: TGTGCCACCAGTGACTTGACTAGCCGCGACACCGGGGAGCTGTTTTTT.

In this sample, this clonotype turned up a few times. The chain has TRBV11-2 and TRBJ2-3; the match to TRBD2 covers 8 bases. Per the germline V gene, CDR1 is SGHAT and CDR2 is FQNNGV. The CDR3 runs 16 residues. V shed 1 base and J 1 base; nucleotides not matched to a gene: 4. The CDR3 spells CASSLGTLAGTDTQYF. CDR3 sequence (DNA): TGTGCCAGCAGCTTAGGTACACTAGCGGGCACAGATACGCAGTATTTT.

The gene calls are TRBV19 and TRBJ2-7; weak D call: TRBD2 (5 bases). Trimming left V 7 bases short and J 0 bases short, with 19 bases between. Germline assignment: CDR1 LNHDA and CDR2 SQIVND (reference sequence). The CDR3 runs 16 residues. Here the CDR3 reads CASTPGFGVGSYEQYF. The CDR3 region has the DNA TGTGCCAGTACTCCCGGATTCGGGGTCGGCTCCTACGAGCAGTACTTC. The full variable domain, rest sourced from reference TRBV19 and TRBJ2-7, is DGGITQSPKYLFRKEGQNVTLSCEQNLNHDAMYWYRQDPGQGLRLIYYSQIVNDFQKGDIAEGYSVSREKKESFPLTVTSAQKNPTAFYLCASTPGFGVGSYEQYFGPGTRLTVT.

This clonotype has only a few counts. The chain carries TRBV14 and TRBJ2-5; 14 nucleotides agree with TRBD2. J was trimmed by 5 bases and V by 2 bases; bases with no gene match: 4. CDR1 and CDR2 from the germline V gene are SGHDN and FVKESK. The CDR3 runs to 16 residues. CDR3 protein: CASSQPTSGRAETQYF. The CDR3 bases are TGTGCCAGCAGCCAACCGACTAGCGGGAGGGCGGAGACCCAGTACTTC.